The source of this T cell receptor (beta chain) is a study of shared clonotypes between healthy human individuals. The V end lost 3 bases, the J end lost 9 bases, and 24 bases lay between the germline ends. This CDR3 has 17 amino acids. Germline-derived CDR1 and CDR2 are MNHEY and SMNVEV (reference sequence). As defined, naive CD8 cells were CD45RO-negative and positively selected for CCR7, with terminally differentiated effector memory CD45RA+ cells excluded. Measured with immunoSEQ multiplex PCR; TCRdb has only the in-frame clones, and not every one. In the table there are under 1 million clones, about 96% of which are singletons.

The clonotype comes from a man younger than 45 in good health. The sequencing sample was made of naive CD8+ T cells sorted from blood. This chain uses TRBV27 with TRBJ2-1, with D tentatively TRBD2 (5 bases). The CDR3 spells CASSFLAPLDGDLEQFF. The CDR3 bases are TGTGCCAGCAGTTTCCTGGCCCCGCTCGACGGGGATCTTGAGCAGTTCTTC.